This T cell receptor beta chain was profiled in a study of blood T cell repertoires in COVID-19. The overall study: Samples came from the United States, Italy and Spain, spanning acute and convalescent COVID-19.

CDR1 and CDR2 (germline): SGHRS, YFSETQ. The CDR3 consists of 14 residues. Trimming took 4 bases from V and 2 from J; bases not matched to a gene: 3. In the authors' methods: Nucleated cell number was recorded as an estimate derived from reference gene primer amplification. Generated by immunoSEQ multiplex PCR, the TCRdb table keeps only in-frame clones and is missing some. D and trimming were read from the DNA, whereas the V and J calls and clone size are those reported in that table. This sample has some 120,000 clones, with more than 70% found just once. The TCR comes from a man in his 70s with acute or convalescent COVID-19. The rearrangement joins TRBV5-1 to TRBJ1-1; 9 bases match TRBD1. Sequencing was done on a sample of peripheral blood. CDR3 residues: CASSRQGDNTEAFF. The CDR3 nucleotides read TGCGCCAGCAGCAGACAGGGGGATAACACTGAAGCTTTCTTT. Looking up the rest from reference TRBV5-1 and TRBJ1-1 gives the full variable domain: KAGVTQTPRYLIKTRGQQVTLSCSPISGHRSVSWYQQTPGQGLQFLFEYFSETQRNKGNFPGRFSGRQFSNSRSEMNVSTLELGDSALYLCASSRQGDNTEAFFGQGTRLTVV.